This T cell receptor (beta chain) was observed in a study of T cell repertoires in cytomegalovirus infection. The CDR3 contains 17 residues. Germline loops: CDR1 SGHRS, CDR2 YFSETQ. V trimming: 1 base; J trimming: 7 bases; junction bases outside the gene matches: 12. TCRdb analysed the reads with MiXCR anew, one entry per CDR3 protein. In the table there are 900,000 to 950,000 distinct CDR3 sequences, around 32% of which are singletons. A single count supports this clonotype. Its antigen is currently unknown. The chain combines TRBV5-1 with TRBJ2-7; TRBD1 matches 12 bases. The sequence derives from a human donor in good health (CMV status not recorded). Some clones in this sample may be carry-over from other donors' samples. The starting material was cultured CD8+ T cells from PBMCs, obtained from culture after CMV antigen stimulation. This CDR3 reads CASSLNPPGQGAREQYF. The CDR3 nucleotides are TGCGCCAGCAGCTTGAACCCGCCGGGACAGGGGGCGCGGGAGCAGTACTTC.